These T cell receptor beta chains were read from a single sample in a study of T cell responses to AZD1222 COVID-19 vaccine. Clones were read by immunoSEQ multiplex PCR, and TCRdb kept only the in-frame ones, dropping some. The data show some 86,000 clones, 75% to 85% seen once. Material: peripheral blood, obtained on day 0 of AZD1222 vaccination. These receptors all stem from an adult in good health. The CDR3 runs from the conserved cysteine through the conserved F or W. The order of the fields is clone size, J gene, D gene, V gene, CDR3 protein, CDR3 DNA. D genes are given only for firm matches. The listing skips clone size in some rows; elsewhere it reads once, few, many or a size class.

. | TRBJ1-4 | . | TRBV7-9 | CASSLKLNEKLFF | TGTGCCAGCAGCTTAAAACTTAATGAAAAACTGTTTTTT
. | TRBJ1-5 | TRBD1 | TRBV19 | CASSIGTVNQPQHF | TGTGCCAGTAGTATCGGGACAGTAAATCAGCCCCAGCATTTT
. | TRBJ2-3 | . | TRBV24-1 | CATSDPGAGESDTQYF | TGTGCCACCAGTGACCCGGGGGCGGGAGAATCAGATACGCAGTATTTT
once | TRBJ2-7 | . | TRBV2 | CASGPTEGYEQYF | TGTGCCAGCGGCCCTACCGAGGGCTACGAGCAGTACTTC
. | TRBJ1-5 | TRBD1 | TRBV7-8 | CASSPTGTGGGNQPQHF | TGTGCCAGCAGCCCGACCGGGACAGGGGGAGGCAATCAGCCCCAGCATTTT
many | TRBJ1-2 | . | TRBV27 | CASSFGGLANYGYTF | TGTGCCAGCAGTTTTGGGGGATTAGCTAACTATGGCTACACCTTC
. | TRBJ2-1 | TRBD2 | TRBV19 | CASSPPGLAGGPSYNEQFF | TGTGCCAGTAGTCCTCCGGGACTAGCGGGAGGTCCCTCCTACAATGAGCAGTTCTTC
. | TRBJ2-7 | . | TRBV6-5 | CASSPDRTASYEQYF | TGTGCCAGCAGTCCCGACCGGACAGCCTCCTACGAGCAGTACTTC
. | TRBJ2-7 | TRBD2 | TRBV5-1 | CASSPRTSGQYSYEQYF | TGCGCCAGCAGCCCTCGGACTAGCGGGCAATACTCCTACGAGCAGTACTTC
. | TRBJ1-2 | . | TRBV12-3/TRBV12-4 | CASSPDNYGYTF | TGTGCCAGCAGTCCGGACAACTATGGCTACACCTTC
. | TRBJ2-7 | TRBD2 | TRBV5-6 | CASSLGLAGAYEQYF | TGTGCCAGCAGCCTAGGACTAGCGGGGGCCTACGAGCAGTACTTC